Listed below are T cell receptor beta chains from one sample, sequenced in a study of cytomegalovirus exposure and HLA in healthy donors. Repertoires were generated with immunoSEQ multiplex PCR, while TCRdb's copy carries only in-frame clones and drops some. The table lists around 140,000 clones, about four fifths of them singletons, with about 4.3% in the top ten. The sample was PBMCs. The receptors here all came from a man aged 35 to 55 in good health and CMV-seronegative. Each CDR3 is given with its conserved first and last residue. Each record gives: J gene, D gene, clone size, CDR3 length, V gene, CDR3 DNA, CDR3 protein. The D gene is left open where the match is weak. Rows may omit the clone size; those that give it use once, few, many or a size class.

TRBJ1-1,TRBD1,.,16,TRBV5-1,TGCGCCAGCAGCTTCCCGGGACAGGGCGCCTTGAATGAAGCTTTCTTT,CASSFPGQGALNEAFF
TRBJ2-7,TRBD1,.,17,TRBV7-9,TGTGCCAGCAGCTCGCGCACCACCGGGACAGGGCTTTACGAGCAGTACTTC,CASSSRTTGTGLYEQYF
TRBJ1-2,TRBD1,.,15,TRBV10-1,TGCGCCAGCAGGCGGGGACAGGGGACGATCTATGGCTACACCTTC,CASRRGQGTIYGYTF
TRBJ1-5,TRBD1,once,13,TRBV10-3,TGTGCCACAACGACAGGGCTCGGTCAGCCCCAGCATTTT,CATTTGLGQPQHF
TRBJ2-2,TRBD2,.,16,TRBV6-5,TGTGCCAGCAGTTCCTCTCGTAGTAGCGGGGGTTGGGAGCTGTTTTTT,CASSSSRSSGGWELFF
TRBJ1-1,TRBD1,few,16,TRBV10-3,TGTGCCATCAGTGGTTCAGGGACAGGTCTTAACACTGAAGCTTTCTTT,CAISGSGTGLNTEAFF
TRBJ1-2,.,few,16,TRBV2,TGTGCCAGCCTGGGTTCCGGGACACCTACGAACTATGGCTACACCTTC,CASLGSGTPTNYGYTF
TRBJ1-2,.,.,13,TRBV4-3,TGCGCCAGCAGCCAAGACAGGTTCGGCGGCTACACCTTC,CASSQDRFGGYTF
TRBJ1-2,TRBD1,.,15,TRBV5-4,TGTGCCAGCAGCTTGTGGACAGGGCCTCACTATGGCTACACCTTC,CASSLWTGPHYGYTF
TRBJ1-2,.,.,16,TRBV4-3,TGCGCCAGCAGCCAAGAAAGACAGGCCTTTAACTATGGCTACACCTTC,CASSQERQAFNYGYTF
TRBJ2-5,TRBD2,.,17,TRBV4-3,TGCGCCAGCAGCCAAGAACGTCTAGCGGGGGGTGGGGAGACCCAGTACTTC,CASSQERLAGGGETQYF
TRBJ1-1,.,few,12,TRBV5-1,TGCGCCAGCAGCTCGGGGAACACTGAAGCTTTCTTT,CASSSGNTEAFF
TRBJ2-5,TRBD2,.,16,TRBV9,TGTGCCAGCAGCACCCGCCAGGGACTAGTAGGAGAGACCCAGTACTTC,CASSTRQGLVGETQYF
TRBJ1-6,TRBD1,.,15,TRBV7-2,TGTGCCAGCAGCTTAGCAACAGGGGGCACTTCCCCCCTCCACTTT,CASSLATGGTSPLHF
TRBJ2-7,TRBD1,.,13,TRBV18,TGTGCCAGCTCAAGAGACAGGGGCGGCGAGCAGTACTTC,CASSRDRGGEQYF
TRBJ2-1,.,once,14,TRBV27,TGTGCCAGCAGTCCCACGTCCGGGTACAATGAGCAGTTCTTC,CASSPTSGYNEQFF
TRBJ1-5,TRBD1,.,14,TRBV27,TGTGCCAGCAGTCCAGGGACAGGGGCTCAGCCCCAGCATTTT,CASSPGTGAQPQHF
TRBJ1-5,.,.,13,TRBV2,TGTGCCAGTCAGCACAGGCCCAATCAGCCCCAGCATTTT,CASQHRPNQPQHF
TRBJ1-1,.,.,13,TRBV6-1,TGTGCCAGCAGTTGGACAGAGAACACTGAAGCTTTCTTT,CASSWTENTEAFF
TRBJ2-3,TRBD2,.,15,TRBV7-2,TGTGCCAGCAGCCTGCGGGGGGATTCCACAGATACGCAGTATTTT,CASSLRGDSTDTQYF
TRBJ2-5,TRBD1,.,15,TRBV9,TGTGCCAGCAGACCCGGGGACAGCGAGGTCGAGACCCAGTACTTC,CASRPGDSEVETQYF
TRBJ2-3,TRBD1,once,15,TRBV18,TGTGCCAGCTCACCCACGGACAGGGACACAGATACGCAGTATTTT,CASSPTDRDTDTQYF
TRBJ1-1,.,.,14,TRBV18,TGTGCCAGCTCCAAAACGGACGGACTCACTGAAGCTTTCTTT,CASSKTDGLTEAFF
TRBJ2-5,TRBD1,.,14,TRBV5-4,TGTGCCAGCAGCTTTAACAGGGGGCAAGAGACCCAGTACTTC,CASSFNRGQETQYF
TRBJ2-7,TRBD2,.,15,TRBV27,TGTGCCAGCAGTCCCCTGGGACTACTAACCTACGAGCAGTACTTC,CASSPLGLLTYEQYF
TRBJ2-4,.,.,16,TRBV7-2,TGTGCCAGCAGCTCACAGGGACTACTGGCCAAAAACATTCAGTACTTC,CASSSQGLLAKNIQYF
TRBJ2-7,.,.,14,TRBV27,TGTGCCAGCAGTTTAACGGCTAGCTCCTACGAGCAGTACTTC,CASSLTASSYEQYF
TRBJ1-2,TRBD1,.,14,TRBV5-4,TGTGCCAGCAGGGACTCCGGGACAGGGGATGGCTACACCTTC,CASRDSGTGDGYTF
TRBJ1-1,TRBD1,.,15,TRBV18,TGTGCCAGCTCACCGGGGGGACAGGGCAACACTGAAGCTTTCTTT,CASSPGGQGNTEAFF
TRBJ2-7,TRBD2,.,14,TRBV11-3,TGTGCCAGCAGCCCTAGCGGGGACAACCGCGAGCAGTACTTC,CASSPSGDNREQYF
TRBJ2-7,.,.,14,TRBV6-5,TGTGCCAGCAGTTTAACCCACTCGAGAGACGAGCAGTACTTC,CASSLTHSRDEQYF